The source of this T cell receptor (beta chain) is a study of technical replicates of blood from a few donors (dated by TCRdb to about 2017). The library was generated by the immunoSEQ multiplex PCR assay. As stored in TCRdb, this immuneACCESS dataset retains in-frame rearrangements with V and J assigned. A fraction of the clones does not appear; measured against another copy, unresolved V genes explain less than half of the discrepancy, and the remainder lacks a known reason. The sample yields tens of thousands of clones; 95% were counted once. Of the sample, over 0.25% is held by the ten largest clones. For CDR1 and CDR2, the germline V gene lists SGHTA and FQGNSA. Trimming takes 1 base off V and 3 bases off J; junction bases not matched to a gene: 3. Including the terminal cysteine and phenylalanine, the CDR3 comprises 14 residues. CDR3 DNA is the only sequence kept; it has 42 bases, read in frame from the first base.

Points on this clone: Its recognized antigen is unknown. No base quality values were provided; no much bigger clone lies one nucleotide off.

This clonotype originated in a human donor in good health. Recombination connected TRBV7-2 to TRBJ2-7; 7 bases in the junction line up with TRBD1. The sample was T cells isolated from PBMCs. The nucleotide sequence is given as TGTGCCAGCAGCTTAGAATCAGGGGGCTACGAGCAGTACTTC. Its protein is CASSLESGGYEQYF.